This T cell receptor beta chain comes out of a study of graft-versus-host responses after intestinal transplantation. This CDR3 is built from 14 residues. Per germline, CDR1 MNHEY and CDR2 SMNVEV (reference sequence). J gave up 8 bases and V 7 bases, and 12 bases lay outside the gene matches. The method was immunoSEQ multiplex PCR; TCRdb's version includes in-frame clones alone and lacks a portion of them. There are tens of thousands of clones in the sample; 90% to 95% occur only once, and less than 0.85% lies in the top ten. The V call is TRBV27, the J call TRBJ1-1, with 8 nucleotides matching TRBD1. Specimen: PBMCs, collected 16 days after intestinal transplant. This TCR derives from a human patient who received an intestinal transplant, so some T cells may come from the graft donor. The DNA for the CDR3 is TGTGCCAGCACCCAAACAGGGGGGAGGAGGGAAGCTTTCTTT. Translation gives CASTQTGGRREAFF.